These 15 T cell receptor beta chains originate from one sample sequenced in a study of blood T cell repertoires in COVID-19. Repertoires were generated with immunoSEQ multiplex PCR, while TCRdb's copy carries only in-frame clones and drops some. The sample gives tens of thousands of clones, approximately 91% of which show up once; under 2.5% is in the top ten. Sequencing was performed on peripheral blood. The receptors were sampled from a man in his forties or fifties with active COVID-19.

The gene calls are TRBV2 and TRBJ1-1; D is possibly TRBD1 (6 bases). V shed 6 bases and J shed 1 base, with 9 bases lying between them. CDR1 SNHLY and CDR2 FYNNEI come from the germline V gene. The CDR3 sequence is 13 residues long. The CDR3 is CASSGQPNTEAFF. The CDR3 DNA reads as TGTGCCAGCAGCGGACAGCCGAACACTGAAGCTTTCTTT.

V and J are TRBV6-6 and TRBJ2-2; 11 bases line up with TRBD2. J lost 8 bases, V lost 6 bases, and 8 bases had no gene match. Germline lookup yields CDR1 MNHNY and CDR2 SVGAGI (reference sequence). The CDR3 has 15 residues. CDR3: CASRFRLAGTGELFF. For the CDR3, the DNA is TGTGCCAGCAGATTCAGACTAGCGGGGACAGGGGAGCTGTTTTTT.

V is TRBV11-2 and J is TRBJ1-2; D call uncertain. V was pared by 0 bases and J by 7 bases, with 12 bases between. The length of the CDR3 is 14 residues. CDR1 and CDR2 from the germline V gene are SGHAT and FQNNGV. The CDR3 nucleotides read TGTGCCAGCAGCTTAGATGTCAGGTCGCGTGGCTACACCTTC. Its translation is CASSLDVRSRGYTF.

The rearrangement joins TRBV5-5 to TRBJ2-3; weak D call: TRBD2 (5 bases). CDR1 is SGHKS and CDR2 is YYEKEE in the germline V gene (reference sequence). This CDR3 spans 16 amino acids. Trimming left V 1 base short and J 4 bases short, with 16 bases between. CDR3 bases: TGTGCCAGCAGCTTGAGCAGCGGTGCGGGCGCAGATACGCAGTATTTT. Translating gives CASSLSSGAGADTQYF.

This sequence joins TRBV30 and TRBJ1-2; tentative D call: TRBD1 (5 bases). Germline V gives CDR1 GTSNPN, CDR2 SVGIG (reference sequence). V was cut by 0 bases and J by 8 bases, with 13 bases left in between. The CDR3 totals 13 residues. CDR3: CAWSVLSRDGYTF. The CDR3 DNA reads as TGTGCCTGGAGTGTCCTCTCGCGGGACGGCTACACCTTC.

V and J are TRBV5-1 and TRBJ2-5; 10 bases map to TRBD1. Germline CDR1 is SGHRS and CDR2 is YFSETQ. The CDR3 is 17 amino acids. Trimming took 2 bases from V and 2 from J; bases not matched to a gene: 9. The CDR3 reads CASSLPGTGVMQETQYF. CDR3 sequence (DNA): TGCGCCAGCAGCTTACCCGGGACAGGGGTTATGCAAGAGACCCAGTACTTC.

The V call is TRBV30, the J call TRBJ2-3, with 11 bases aligning to TRBD1. Germline V lookup: CDR1 GTSNPN, CDR2 SVGIG (reference sequence). This CDR3 region has 16 residues. Trimming cost V 4 bases and J 1 base; bases outside gene matches: 7. The CDR3 nucleotides are TGTGCCTGGACCTCCGGGACAGGGGGAGGCACAGATACGCAGTATTTT. Protein product: CAWTSGTGGGTDTQYF.

The rearrangement joins TRBV5-1 to TRBJ1-3; D is unclear. The CDR3 consists of 14 residues. Between the trimmed V and J ends, which lost 2 bases and 0 bases, there was a span of 6 bases. Looked up from germline, CDR1 is SGHRS and CDR2 is YFSETQ. CDR3 amino acids: CASSFDYSGNTIYF. Here the CDR3 DNA reads TGCGCCAGCAGCTTCGACTACTCTGGAAACACCATATATTTT.

This clone came up once. The CDR3 sequence is CASSPVAFRGFF. CDR3 bases: TGTGCCAGCAGCCCCGTGGCCTTCCGAGGGTTCTTC. V gene TRBV7-2 combines with J gene TRBJ2-1; D is undetermined. The germline V and J ends were trimmed by 5 bases and 15 bases, with 17 bases remaining between them. The CDR3 consists of 12 residues. In germline, CDR1 is SGHTA, CDR2 FQGNSA.

V gene TRBV5-1 combines with J gene TRBJ1-5, with D perhaps matching TRBD1 (6 bases). Trimming took off 0 bases at V and 3 bases at J, with 10 bases between the two ends. Looked up from germline, CDR1 is SGHRS and CDR2 is YFSETQ. This CDR3 comprises 15 residues. The DNA of the CDR3 is TGCGCCAGCAGCTTGGGTCCAGGGGTCAATCAGCCCCAGCATTTT. The encoded protein is CASSLGPGVNQPQHF.

The V and J genes are TRBV5-1 and TRBJ1-2, with TRBD1 identical over 10 bases. The CDR3 is 14 residues long. The trim removed 4 bases at V and 5 bases at J, leaving 5 bases unmatched. Germline values: CDR1 SGHRS, CDR2 YFSETQ. The CDR3 nucleotides read TGCGCCAGCAGCGCGGGACAGGGGACGTATGGCTACACCTTC. Its translation: CASSAGQGTYGYTF.

The V gene is TRBV7-9, the J gene TRBJ1-2; TRBD1 is a possible D gene (5 bases). The germline V gene encodes CDR1 SEHNR and CDR2 FQNEAQ (reference sequence). The CDR3 covers 13 residues. V lost 3 bases to trimming and J lost 7 bases, with 12 bases between them. The DNA of the CDR3 is TGTGCCAGCAGCTTGGCAGGGAATCCTGGCTACACCTTC. Translated, it gives CASSLAGNPGYTF.

The chain uses TRBV3-1 (or the pseudogene TRBV3-2) and TRBJ1-2; TRBD1 is a possible D gene (6 bases). This CDR3 is built from 14 residues. The V end was cut by 8 bases, the J end by 7 bases, with 20 bases between. Germline V gene lookup returns CDR1 LGHDT and CDR2 YNNKEL (reference sequence). The CDR3 DNA follows: TGTGCCAGCGGCAGGGCGCAAGGGGGGGCTGGCTACACCTTC. It translates to CASGRAQGGAGYTF.

The chain employs TRBV4-2 and TRBJ2-1; 7 bases agree with TRBD1. V shed 4 bases, J shed 4 bases, and the junction held 7 bases outside the gene matches. The CDR3 consists of 15 residues. Germline CDR1 LGHNA, CDR2 YNFKEQ. As DNA, the CDR3 is TGTGCCAGCAGCCTAGTAAGGGGGCCGTACAATGAGCAGTTCTTC. Translated: CASSLVRGPYNEQFF.

The chain has TRBV5-4 and TRBJ2-2, with 7 bases aligning to TRBD1. Germline V gives CDR1 SGHNT, CDR2 YYREEE (reference sequence). V lost 3 bases to trimming and J lost 4 bases; unmatched junction nucleotides: 3. CDR3 length: 14 residues. The CDR3 sequence is CASSSDRVTGELFF. The CDR3 region has the DNA TGTGCCAGCAGCTCCGACAGGGTCACCGGGGAGCTGTTTTTT. The variable domain in full, completed from reference TRBV5-4 and TRBJ2-2, reads ETGVTQSPTHLIKTRGQQVTLRCSSQSGHNTVSWYQQALGQGPQFIFQYYREEENGRGNFPPRFSGLQFPNYSSELNVNALELDDSALYLCASSSDRVTGELFFGEGSRLTVL.